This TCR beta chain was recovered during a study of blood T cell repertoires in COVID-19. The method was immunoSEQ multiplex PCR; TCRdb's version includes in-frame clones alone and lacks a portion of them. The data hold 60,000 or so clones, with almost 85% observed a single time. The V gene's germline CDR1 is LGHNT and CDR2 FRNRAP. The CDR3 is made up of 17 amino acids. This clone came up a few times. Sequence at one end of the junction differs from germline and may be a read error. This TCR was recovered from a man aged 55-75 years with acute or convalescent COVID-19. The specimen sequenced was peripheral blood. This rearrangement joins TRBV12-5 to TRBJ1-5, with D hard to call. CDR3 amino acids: CASGLGLWEGSNQPQHF. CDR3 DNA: TGTGCTAGTGGCTTGGGTTTGTGGGAGGGTAGCAATCAGCCCCAGCATTTT.